This T cell receptor beta chain was identified during a study of beta chain features in type 1 diabetes. General study points: At VDJ recombination sites, type 1 diabetes patients had fewer insertions and more deleted nucleotides. A moderate, significant TCRB CDR3 shortening appeared in type 1 diabetes across four CD4+ subsets. Equally in patients and controls, shorter templates might have been favored by PCR. The naive, central memory and Treg TCRB repertoires of patients appeared to be more similar to one another than those of healthy donors. Cells expressing TCR highly could be over-represented by cDNA sequencing.

Germline values: CDR1 SQVTM, CDR2 ANQGSEA. V lost 6 bases and J lost 1, with 13 bases in between. This CDR3 is built from 13 residues. Every bit of the isolated RNA underwent reverse transcription, so sequencing read expressed TCRB transcripts. Profiling relied on immunoSEQ multiplex PCR, and the TCRdb table lists in-frame clones only, not all of them. Of some 250,000 clones listed, about 15% are singletons. This clone was observed a handful of times. No antigen is known for it. Sequences were obtained from naive CD4+ T cells from blood. The clonotype comes from a man in his thirties or forties with type 1 diabetes. The rearrangement links TRBV29-1 to TRBJ2-7; possibly TRBD2 for D (6 bases). CDR3: CSVPGEVSYEQYF. The CDR3 coding sequence is TGCAGCGTACCCGGGGAGGTTTCCTACGAGCAGTACTTC.